The next 27 T cell receptor beta chains were all read from a single sample in a study of T cell repertoires in cytomegalovirus infection. TCRdb re-called the reads with MiXCR, one entry per CDR3 protein. This sample has roughly 320,000 distinct CDR3 sequences; 9% to 9.5% occur once, and the top ten carry 3.5% to 4.5%. Sequencing used PBMCs. The receptors shown here come from a human donor in good health (CMV status not recorded). Some clones in this sample may be carry-over from other donors' samples.

The chain joins TRBV9 to TRBJ2-7; TRBD1 matches at 10 bases. CDR1 and CDR2 from the germline V gene are SGDLS and YYNGEE. The CDR3 is 17 amino acids. Trimming cost V 4 bases and J 3 bases; bases outside gene matches: 13. The CDR3, as DNA: TGTGCCAGCAGCCCAGGTCCCGGGACAGGGGAGGACTACGAGCAGTACTTC. This translates into CASSPGPGTGEDYEQYF. The variable domain in full, completed from reference TRBV9 and TRBJ2-7, reads DSGVTQTPKHLITATGQRVTLRCSPRSGDLSVYWYQQSLDQGLQFLIQYYNGEERAKGNILERFSAQQFPDLHSELNLSSLELGDSALYFCASSPGPGTGEDYEQYFGPGTRLTVT.

This clonotype occurred many times. The V call is TRBV7-6, the J call TRBJ2-7, with 7 bases that match TRBD2. J gave up 9 bases and V 6 bases, and 20 bases lay outside the gene matches. Germline CDR1 is SGHVS and CDR2 is FNYEAQ. This CDR3 has 16 amino acids. The CDR3 sequence is CASRLARDSKPTRQYF. CDR3 coding DNA: TGTGCCAGCAGACTAGCGCGGGACTCGAAGCCTACGAGGCAGTACTTC.

The sample holds a few counts of this clonotype. V is TRBV24-1 and J is TRBJ1-5; D is perhaps TRBD1 (6 bases). V shed 5 bases and J shed 7 bases, with 17 bases lying between them. The germline CDR1 and CDR2 sequences are KGHDR and SFDVKD. This CDR3 region has 15 residues. As DNA, the CDR3 is TGTGCCACCAGTGCAATGGACAGAATCCCCCAGCCCCAGCATTTT. The encoded protein is CATSAMDRIPQPQHF.

CDR3 in amino acids: CASSTTGTINQPQHF. CDR3 bases: TGTGCCAGTTCCACAACGGGGACCATCAATCAGCCCCAGCATTTT. The V and J genes are TRBV19 and TRBJ1-5, with D possibly TRBD1 on 5 matching bases. V lost 8 bases to trimming and J lost 3 bases, with 17 bases between them. The CDR3 is 15 amino acids. Germline V gives CDR1 LNHDA, CDR2 SQIVND (reference sequence).

There are many counts of this clonotype. This sequence joins TRBV7-9 and TRBJ1-2, with D maybe TRBD1 (6 bases). CDR1 is SEHNR, CDR2 FQNEAQ, per germline (reference sequence). Between the trimmed V and J ends, which lost 5 bases and 3 bases, there was a span of 10 bases. The CDR3 has 13 residues. This chain's CDR3 is CASSTAGDYGYTF. The CDR3 bases are TGTGCCAGCAGCACCGCAGGGGACTATGGCTACACCTTC.

This clonotype was seen a handful of times. V and J are TRBV15 and TRBJ1-1; D is undetermined. Trimming stripped 8 bases from V and 2 bases from J, with 15 bases between. The CDR3 covers 14 residues. From germline, CDR1 is LNHNV and CDR2 YYDKDF (reference sequence). The CDR3 loop is CATRTPRLNTEAFF. The CDR3, as DNA: TGTGCCACCCGGACCCCGAGGCTTAACACTGAAGCTTTCTTT.

This clonotype came up many times. This chain joins TRBV7-3 and TRBJ2-2; 10 nucleotides line up with TRBD2. In germline, CDR1 is SGHTA, CDR2 FQGTGA. The V gene end was trimmed by 1 base and the J gene end by 5 bases; junction bases not matched to a gene: 1. The CDR3 sequence is 15 residues long. The CDR3 region is CASSLKAGGTGELFF. DNA of the CDR3: TGTGCCAGCAGCTTAAAAGCGGGAGGGACCGGGGAGCTGTTTTTT.

The chain uses TRBV6-4 and TRBJ2-4, with 8 bases that match TRBD1. V shed 5 bases and J 8 bases; nucleotides not matched to a gene: 8. The CDR3 sequence is 14 residues long. Per the germline V gene, CDR1 is MRHNA and CDR2 is SNTAGT. CDR3 loop: CASSLRTGSDIQYF. DNA of the CDR3: TGTGCCAGCAGTCTCAGGACAGGGTCGGACATTCAGTACTTC.

V and J are TRBV12-3 or TRBV12-4 and TRBJ1-2, with a possible D match to TRBD1 (6 bases). The ends were cut back, 6 bases at V and 3 bases at J, with 17 bases in the middle. The CDR3 contains 15 residues. CDR3 DNA: TGTGCCAGCAGCCCTTGGGGGCGGGAAGACTATGGCTACACCTTC. It is translated as CASSPWGREDYGYTF.

Only a few counts were recorded for this clonotype. The chain carries TRBV7-6 and TRBJ2-7; weak D call: TRBD1 (6 bases). There are 16 residues in the CDR3. Trimming left V 1 base short and J 2 bases short, with 15 bases between. CDR1 and CDR2 (germline): SGHVS, FNYEAQ. The CDR3 sequence is CASSLVQVGAPYEQYF. In nucleotides, the CDR3 is TGTGCCAGCAGCTTAGTGCAGGTGGGGGCTCCCTACGAGCAGTACTTC.

The sample holds a few counts of this clonotype. The J gene is TRBJ1-6, the V gene TRBV19; TRBD1 might be the D (6 bases). The CDR3 extends over 15 amino acids. The germline V and J ends were trimmed by 4 bases and 8 bases, with 15 bases remaining between them. In germline, CDR1 is LNHDA, CDR2 SQIVND (reference sequence). CDR3 protein: CASSTLDSGHSPLHF. The CDR3 coding sequence is TGTGCCAGTAGTACTCTGGACAGCGGGCATTCACCCCTCCACTTT.

This clonotype was seen ten or more times. This sequence joins TRBV7-2 and TRBJ1-5; D is undetermined. CDR3 length: 16 amino acids. CDR1 and CDR2 (germline): SGHTA, FQGNSA. Deletions cut 1 base from V and 2 bases from J, with 12 bases between. CDR3 bases: TGTGCCAGCAGCTTAGAGATTATGAGGGGCAATCAGCCCCAGCATTTT. Translating it yields CASSLEIMRGNQPQHF.

This clonotype was seen a few times. The rearrangement joins TRBV5-4 to TRBJ2-3; D may be TRBD1 (5 bases). CDR1 is SGHNT, CDR2 YYREEE, per germline (reference sequence). V was trimmed by 0 bases and J by 4 bases, leaving 12 bases between them. This CDR3 spans 15 amino acids. This CDR3 reads CASSLVRGPADTQYF. CDR3 nucleotide sequence: TGTGCCAGCAGCTTGGTAAGGGGTCCTGCAGATACGCAGTATTTT.

This clonotype was seen repeatedly, ten times or more. V is TRBV7-2 and J is TRBJ2-2, with TRBD2 as a possible D gene (5 bases). Deletions cut 1 base from V and 4 bases from J, with 13 bases between. CDR1 and CDR2 from the germline V gene are SGHTA and FQGNSA. This CDR3 has 16 residues. CDR3 bases: TGTGCCAGCAGCTTAGGAGGGCTACAGAGCACCGGGGAGCTGTTTTTT. It encodes CASSLGGLQSTGELFF.

This clonotype was recorded many times. V and J are TRBV6-2 or TRBV6-3 and TRBJ2-7, with 7 bases that match TRBD1. In germline, CDR1 is MNHEY, CDR2 SVGEGT. J gave up 1 base and V 6 bases, and 6 bases lay outside the gene matches. The CDR3 has 14 residues. The CDR3 region is CASSQTGMSYEQYF. Here the CDR3 DNA reads TGTGCCAGCAGCCAGACAGGGATGTCCTACGAGCAGTACTTC.

This rearrangement joins TRBV11-2 to TRBJ1-2, with 10 bases identical to TRBD1. The V gene's germline CDR1 is SGHAT and CDR2 FQNNGV. Trimming took 5 bases from V and 4 from J; bases not matched to a gene: 13. There are 17 residues in the CDR3. CDR3 sequence: CASSTHRGTGASYGYTF. For the CDR3, the DNA is TGTGCCAGCAGCACCCATAGGGGGACAGGGGCTAGCTATGGCTACACCTTC.

This clonotype appeared many times. The J gene is TRBJ1-1, the V gene TRBV7-2; 12 bases fit TRBD1. The CDR3 has 14 residues. Losses at the gene ends were 4 bases for V and 9 bases for J; bases not matched to a gene: 6. CDR1 is SGHTA and CDR2 is FQGNSA in the germline V gene. The CDR3 DNA sequence: TGTGCCAGCAGCTACGGGACAGGGGGCGAGAAAGCTTTCTTT. It codes for CASSYGTGGEKAFF.

The chain combines TRBV5-6 with TRBJ1-1; possibly TRBD1 for D (6 bases). The CDR3 covers 17 residues. Germline V gives CDR1 SGHDT, CDR2 YYEEEE. Trimming removed 4 bases from V and 0 bases from J, with 19 bases in between. The DNA of the CDR3 is TGTGCCAGCAGCGGATCCCTATGGGGGGGCCTGAACACTGAAGCTTTCTTT. Amino acid sequence: CASSGSLWGGLNTEAFF.

This clonotype was observed at least ten times. The chain has TRBV2 and TRBJ1-1, with unresolved D. The V end was cut by 3 bases, the J end by 0 bases, with 11 bases between. Germline CDR1 and CDR2: SNHLY and FYNNEI. This CDR3 has 15 residues. The chain's CDR3 is CASSDSRQVNTEAFF. CDR3 bases: TGTGCCAGCAGTGACTCACGGCAGGTGAACACTGAAGCTTTCTTT.

This clonotype occurred a few times. The chain couples TRBV4-1 to TRBJ2-3, with 8 bases identical to TRBD2. V lost 1 base to trimming and J lost 2 bases; unmatched junction nucleotides: 11. CDR1 MGHRA and CDR2 YSYEKL come from the germline V gene. This CDR3 spans 18 amino acids. The CDR3 sequence is CASSQGTSGSGSTDTQYF. CDR3 coding DNA: TGCGCCAGCAGCCAAGGCACGAGCGGGAGTGGGTCCACAGATACGCAGTATTTT.

The CDR3 DNA follows: TGTGCCAGCAGCTTGGGACTAGCGGGAGCCGGGAAGTTGGAGACCCAGTACTTC. Translated, it gives CASSLGLAGAGKLETQYF. The chain is built from TRBV5-4 and TRBJ2-5; TRBD2 aligns across 12 bases. V dropped 0 bases and J dropped 5; count of bases not matched to a gene: 11. CDR1 and CDR2 from the germline V gene are SGHNT and YYREEE (reference sequence). The CDR3 has 18 amino acids. The whole variable domain, remainder taken from reference TRBV5-4 and TRBJ2-5, is ETGVTQSPTHLIKTRGQQVTLRCSSQSGHNTVSWYQQALGQGPQFIFQYYREEENGRGNFPPRFSGLQFPNYSSELNVNALELDDSALYLCASSLGLAGAGKLETQYFGPGTRLLVL.

This clonotype appeared a few times. The rearrangement links TRBV25-1 to TRBJ2-7, with D perhaps assigned TRBD1 or TRBD2 (6 bases each). The CDR3 length is 14 residues. Trimming left V 8 bases short and J 0 bases short, with 14 bases between. Germline CDR1 and CDR2: MGHDK and SYGVNS. The CDR3 sequence: CASCKGGSSYEQYF. The CDR3 DNA is TGTGCCAGCTGCAAGGGGGGTAGCTCCTACGAGCAGTACTTC.

The genes are TRBV2 and TRBJ2-4; D remains ambiguous. Germline V lookup: CDR1 SNHLY, CDR2 FYNNEI. CDR3 size: 14 residues. Trimming shortened V by 4 bases and J by 2 bases, and 9 bases separated the two germline ends. CDR3 bases: TGTGCCAGCAGTGTAAGGGTGACCAAAAACATTCAGTACTTC. Protein: CASSVRVTKNIQYF.

The chain employs TRBV7-3 and TRBJ2-1; possibly TRBD2 for D (6 bases). The ends were cut back, 2 bases at V and 5 bases at J, with 10 bases in the middle. This CDR3 region has 14 residues. From germline, CDR1 is SGHTA and CDR2 FQGTGA. The CDR3 loop reads CASSLSGTHNEQFF. CDR3 in DNA: TGTGCCAGCAGCTTATCCGGGACTCACAATGAGCAGTTCTTC.

This clonotype was recorded many times. The genes are TRBV7-2 and TRBJ1-1, with TRBD1 identical over 8 bases. V lost 5 bases to trimming and J lost 1 base; unmatched junction nucleotides: 12. The V gene's germline CDR1 is SGHTA and CDR2 FQGNSA. This CDR3 is built from 17 residues. The CDR3 spells CASSRAGWDRSNTEAFF. The DNA for the CDR3 is TGTGCCAGCAGCCGCGCCGGGTGGGACAGGTCGAACACTGAAGCTTTCTTT.

This clonotype appeared a few times. The gene calls are TRBV29-1 and TRBJ2-1, with 7 nucleotides matching TRBD2. The V gene's germline CDR1 is SQVTM and CDR2 ANQGSEA. V was clipped by 1 base and J by 15 bases; unmatched bases: 6. CDR3 length equals 11 residues. DNA of the CDR3: TGCAGCGTTGAAGGAGCGGGGATGCTGTTCTTC. Encoded protein: CSVEGAGMLFF.

This clonotype was detected many times. The V gene is TRBV7-2, the J gene TRBJ1-6, with D maybe TRBD1 (6 bases). V lost 3 bases, J lost 2 bases, and 11 bases lay in between. From germline, CDR1 is SGHTA and CDR2 FQGNSA. This CDR3 region has 16 residues. The CDR3 here is CASSLGTTTYNSPLHF. Written as DNA, the CDR3 is TGTGCCAGCAGCTTGGGGACAACCACCTATAATTCACCCCTCCACTTT.